The 18 T cell receptor beta chains given below trace back to one sample, sequenced in a study of T-cell reconstitution after alpha-beta-depleted transplantation in children (dated by TCRdb to between 2015 and 2016). Interpreted using the paper, the treatment or condition label stands for: allogeneic hematopoietic cell transplantation with graft depleted of TCRalphabeta T cells and CD19 B cells. The library was prepared using PCR. TCRdb lists the instrument as Illumina HiSeq 2500. Molecular barcoding was employed in the preparation of TCR libraries, with unique molecular identifiers being used to normalize TCRbeta repertoire quantification. TCRdb trimmed the raw reads at Q25, called clones with MiXCR and kept productive beta chains. Under each unique CDR3 protein, matching rows form one entry showing the most common genes and DNA. The sample table lists hundreds of thousands of distinct CDR3 sequences, around 14% of them with a count of one. The ten largest make up 0.79% of the sample.

The specimen was PBMCs, collected before TCRalphabeta/CD19-depleted stem cell transplant. The receptors stem from a girl aged 2-10 years with congenital amegakaryocytic thrombocytopenia, due to receive a stem cell transplant.

This clonotype was seen ten or more times. The V and J genes are TRBV27 and TRBJ1-1; tentatively, D is TRBD1 (5 bases). This CDR3 comprises 17 residues. CDR1 and CDR2 from the germline V gene are MNHEY and SMNVEV (reference sequence). The V and J ends lost 6 bases and 4 bases respectively, with 24 bases between them. For the CDR3, the DNA is TGTGCCAGCAGCCCCGGGGCAGAATTACGCCGGGGCACTGAAGCTTTCTTT. This sequence encodes CASSPGAELRRGTEAFF.

This clonotype was recorded a few times. CDR3 amino acids: CASSLYWDRAQAAKNIQYF. In nucleotides, the CDR3 is TGTGCCAGCAGTTTATATTGGGACAGGGCCCAGGCAGCCAAAAACATTCAGTACTTC. The chain couples TRBV27 to TRBJ2-4, with TRBD1 identical over 9 bases. The V and J ends lost 1 base and 0 bases, in that order; junction bases with no gene match: 10. The CDR3 length is 19 residues. Germline V gene lookup returns CDR1 MNHEY and CDR2 SMNVEV (reference sequence).

This clonotype has a handful of counts. This chain links TRBV7-2 with TRBJ2-5, with 7 bases fitting TRBD2. The CDR3 spans 13 residues. From germline, CDR1 is SGHTA and CDR2 FQGNSA. J lost 3 bases, V lost 6 bases, and 4 bases had no gene match. The CDR3 DNA follows: TGTGCCAGCAGGAGAGCGGGAAAAGAGACCCAGTACTTC. As protein: CASRRAGKETQYF.

The CDR3 spells CASSPRLGSVYEQYF. The CDR3 DNA follows: TGTGCCAGCAGTCCCCGACTTGGTTCTGTCTACGAGCAGTACTTC. V is TRBV12-3 or TRBV12-4 and J is TRBJ2-7; D is ambiguous. There are 15 residues in the CDR3. The V gene lost 5 bases and the J gene lost 3 bases, with 17 bases spanning the gap.

This clonotype has a count of ten or more. This chain joins TRBV10-1 and TRBJ1-4; D gene ambiguous. Germline CDR1 WNHNN, CDR2 SYGVQD (reference sequence). This CDR3 region has 14 residues. V dropped 9 bases and J dropped 4 bases, with 15 bases sitting between them. The CDR3 spells CASAQTGSNEKLFF. Here the CDR3 DNA reads TGCGCCAGTGCTCAGACCGGGAGTAATGAAAAACTGTTTTTT.

This clonotype was picked up a small number of times. The V gene is TRBV12-3 or TRBV12-4, the J gene TRBJ2-1, with 10 bases lining up with TRBD2. Trimming at V came to 7 bases and at J to 10 bases, leaving 13 bases not matched to a gene. CDR3 length equals 15 residues. The CDR3 here is CASTSVVAGGGEQFF. The CDR3 coding sequence is TGTGCCAGCACCAGTGTGGTAGCGGGAGGCGGCGAGCAGTTCTTC.

The chain joins TRBV5-5 to TRBJ2-5; TRBD2 matches 7 bases. Germline values: CDR1 SGHKS, CDR2 YYEKEE (reference sequence). The V gene end was trimmed by 0 bases and the J gene end by 1 base; junction bases not matched to a gene: 3. The CDR3 loop spans 15 amino acids. CDR3 sequence: CASSLAPGGQETQYF. DNA for the CDR3: TGTGCCAGCAGCTTGGCCCCGGGAGGCCAAGAGACCCAGTACTTC.

This chain links TRBV12-3 or TRBV12-4 with TRBJ2-3; a weak D match, TRBD2 (6 bases). V lost 7 bases and J lost 4, with 12 bases in between. This CDR3 region has 13 residues. The CDR3 sequence is CASTRGRPDTQYF. The CDR3 coding sequence is TGTGCCAGCACTCGGGGGAGACCAGATACGCAGTATTTT.

The genes are TRBV2 and TRBJ2-7, with D hard to call. Trimming removed 7 bases at V and 6 bases at J, with 10 bases between. CDR3 length equals 11 residues. CDR1 is SNHLY, CDR2 FYNNEI, per germline. CDR3 in amino acids: CASTVFGEQYF. For the CDR3, the DNA is TGTGCCAGCACCGTTTTTGGCGAGCAGTACTTC. The entire variable domain, with the rest obtained from reference TRBV2 and TRBJ2-7, is as follows: EPEVTQTPSHQVTQMGQEVILRCVPISNHLYFYWYRQILGQKVEFLVSFYNNEISEKSEIFDDQFSVERPDGSNFTLKIRSTKLEDSAMYFCASTVFGEQYFGPGTRLTVT.

This clonotype was observed many times. The rearrangement uses TRBV5-1 and TRBJ1-3; no definite D call. The CDR3 totals 12 residues. Per the germline V gene, CDR1 is SGHRS and CDR2 is YFSETQ. The V end was cut by 4 bases, the J end by 1 base, with 3 bases between. In nucleotides, the CDR3 is TGCGCCAGCAGCGAATCTGGAAACACCATATATTTT. Its translation is CASSESGNTIYF.

The V gene is TRBV5-5, the J gene TRBJ1-1; 12 bases are shared with TRBD1. The CDR3 covers 16 residues. V lost 2 bases, J lost 4 bases, and 6 bases stayed unmatched. Germline-derived CDR1 and CDR2 are SGHKS and YYEKEE (reference sequence). CDR3 nucleotides: TGTGCCAGCAGCTTAGGGACAGGGGGCGTGGGCACTGAAGCTTTCTTT. This sequence encodes CASSLGTGGVGTEAFF.

The rearrangement joins TRBV5-5 to TRBJ2-7; 8 positions match TRBD2. CDR1 is SGHKS and CDR2 is YYEKEE in the germline V gene (reference sequence). V lost 7 bases and J lost 4; bases outside the gene matches: 10. The CDR3 has 14 amino acids. The CDR3: CASEPGTRGYEQYF. CDR3 bases: TGTGCCAGCGAACCCGGGACTAGAGGTTACGAGCAGTACTTC.

The table lists this clonotype with a few counts. The genes are TRBV28 and TRBJ2-5; no reliable D call. This CDR3 has 12 amino acids. CDR1 MDHEN and CDR2 SYDVKM come from the germline V gene. With 8 bases removed from V and 6 bases from J, the gap between germline ends came to 13 bases. CDR3: CASDGRRKTQYF. The CDR3 DNA follows: TGTGCCAGCGATGGGCGCCGCAAGACCCAGTACTTC.

This clonotype showed up just a few times. The genes are TRBV20-1 and TRBJ2-1; 8 bases map to TRBD1. V was pared by 4 bases and J by 9 bases, with 11 bases of the junction left unmatched. The CDR3 covers 14 residues. From germline, CDR1 is DFQATT and CDR2 SNEGSKA (reference sequence). This CDR3 is CSAIGTGPPGEQFF. In DNA form, the CDR3 reads TGCAGTGCTATCGGGACAGGACCACCTGGTGAGCAGTTCTTC.

Turning to this clonotype: The junction departs from the called germline gene at one end, perhaps through a read error. This chain joins TRBV29-1 and TRBJ2-5; no clear D gene. The CDR3 has 12 residues. Looked up from germline, CDR1 is SQVTM and CDR2 is ANQGSEA. CDR3 residues: CGVLPTEETQYF. DNA for the CDR3: TGCGGCGTTCTCCCGACGGAAGAGACCCAGTACTTC. Looking up the rest from reference TRBV29-1 and TRBJ2-5 gives the full variable domain: SAVISQKPSRDICQRGTSLTIQCQVDSQVTMMFWYRQQPGQSLTLIATANQGSEATYESGFVIDKFPISRPNLTFSTLTVSNMSPEDSSIYLCGVLPTEETQYFGPGTRLLVL.

Concerning this clonotype: A much larger clone is a single base away; this may be a read error. The rearrangement links TRBV12-3 or TRBV12-4 to TRBJ2-1; D could derive from TRBD1 or TRBD2 (5 bases each). The CDR3 runs 13 residues. The chain's CDR3 is CASSKGTDNEQIF. In nucleotides, the CDR3 is TGTGCCAGCAGTAAAGGGACCGACAATGAGCAGATCTTC.

The rearrangement joins TRBV29-1 to TRBJ1-1, with TRBD1 as a possible D gene (5 bases). CDR1 SQVTM and CDR2 ANQGSEA come from the germline V gene. The V end was cut by 7 bases, the J end by 5 bases, with 11 bases between. CDR3 size: 11 residues. The CDR3 DNA sequence: TGCAGCGGATTCCGGGGGACTGAAGCTTTCTTT. This encodes CSGFRGTEAFF. The full variable domain, its missing parts supplied by reference TRBV29-1 and TRBJ1-1, is SAVISQKPSRDICQRGTSLTIQCQVDSQVTMMFWYRQQPGQSLTLIATANQGSEATYESGFVIDKFPISRPNLTFSTLTVSNMSPEDSSIYLCSGFRGTEAFFGQGTRLTVV.

A note on this clonotype: Compared with germline, one end of the junction differs, possibly owing to a read error. The rearrangement links TRBV7-9 to TRBJ2-2, with D tentatively TRBD1 or TRBD2 (5 bases each). The CDR3 extends over 16 amino acids. The V gene's germline CDR1 is SEHNR and CDR2 FQNEAQ (reference sequence). CDR3: CASSLVSAWPTGDLFF. The CDR3 bases are TGTGCCAGCAGCTTAGTAAGTGCTTGGCCCACCGGGGACCTGTTTTTT. Based on the CDR3 plus reference TRBV7-9 and TRBJ2-2, the full variable domain is DTGVSQNPRHKITKRGQNVTFRCDPISEHNRLYWYRQTLGQGPEFLTYFQNEAQLEKSRLLSDRFSAERPKGSFSTLEIQRTEQGDSAMYLCASSLVSAWPTGDLFFGEGSRLTVL.